This T cell receptor beta chain was sequenced in a study of T cells after yellow fever vaccination. TCRdb itself ran the 5' RACE reads through MiXCR, one entry per CDR3 protein. The table includes some 54,000 distinct CDR3 sequences, approximately 6.6% detected once. This CDR3 spans 15 amino acids. The V and J ends lost 2 bases and 1 base respectively, with 6 bases between them. Per the germline V gene, CDR1 is MNHEY and CDR2 is SMNVEV (reference sequence). This clonotype showed up many times. This sequence joins TRBV27 and TRBJ2-6; D unresolved. The sequencing here drew on CD8+ T cells not binding an NS4B(214-222) dextramer, sorted from PBMCs, taken about 41 days after the first yellow fever vaccination. The receptor was isolated from a man in his late teens or twenties who received the YFV17D yellow fever vaccine. CDR3: CASSLRFSGANVLTF. CDR3 bases: TGTGCCAGCAGTTTAAGGTTTTCTGGGGCCAACGTCCTGACTTTC.